This TCR beta chain was found in a study of response to subunit inactivated influenza vaccine. Germline CDR1 DFQATT, CDR2 SNEGSKA (reference sequence). This CDR3 region has 13 residues. The ends were cut back, 4 bases at V and 7 bases at J, with 16 bases in the middle. In this sample, this clonotype turned up a few times. Each CDR3 protein gets one entry after TCRdb re-called the RT-PCR reads with MiXCR. This repertoire shows roughly 620,000 distinct CDR3 sequences, approximately 10% found once; its top ten account for approximately 10%. The sample also formed part of further work on T cells expressing NK-cell markers. Per that paper: What made the TCR beta cDNA was 5'RACE template switching with UMIs. Sequenced donors, eight in total, included seven who were HCMV-seropositive and one who was seronegative. The contribution of dominant NKG2C+ clonotypes to CD8+ T cells in about 6 donors was roughly 1.0-7.5%.

The sequence derives from a man aged 50 or older who received an inactivated influenza vaccine. The chain couples TRBV20-1 to TRBJ1-1, with a weak D call TRBD1 (6 bases). The sample consisted of PBMCs from blood, taken on the day of vaccination. CDR3 DNA sequence: TGCAGTGCTACCCCCCCCGGGGACAATGAAGCTTTCTTT. Translating it yields CSATPPGDNEAFF.